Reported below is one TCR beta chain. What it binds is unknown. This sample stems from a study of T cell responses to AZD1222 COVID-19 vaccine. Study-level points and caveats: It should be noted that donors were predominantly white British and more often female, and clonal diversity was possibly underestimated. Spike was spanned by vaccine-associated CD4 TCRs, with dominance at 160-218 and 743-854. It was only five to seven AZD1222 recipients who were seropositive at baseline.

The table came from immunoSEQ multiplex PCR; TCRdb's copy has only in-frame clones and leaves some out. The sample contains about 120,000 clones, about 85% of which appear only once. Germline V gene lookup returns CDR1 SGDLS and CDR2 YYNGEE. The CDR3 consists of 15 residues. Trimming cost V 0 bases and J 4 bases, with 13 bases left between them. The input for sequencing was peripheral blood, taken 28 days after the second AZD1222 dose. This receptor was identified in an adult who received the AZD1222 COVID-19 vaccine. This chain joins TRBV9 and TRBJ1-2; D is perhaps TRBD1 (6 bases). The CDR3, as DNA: TGTGCCAGCAGCGTAGGGGGGGACAACCTCTATGGCTACACCTTC. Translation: CASSVGGDNLYGYTF.